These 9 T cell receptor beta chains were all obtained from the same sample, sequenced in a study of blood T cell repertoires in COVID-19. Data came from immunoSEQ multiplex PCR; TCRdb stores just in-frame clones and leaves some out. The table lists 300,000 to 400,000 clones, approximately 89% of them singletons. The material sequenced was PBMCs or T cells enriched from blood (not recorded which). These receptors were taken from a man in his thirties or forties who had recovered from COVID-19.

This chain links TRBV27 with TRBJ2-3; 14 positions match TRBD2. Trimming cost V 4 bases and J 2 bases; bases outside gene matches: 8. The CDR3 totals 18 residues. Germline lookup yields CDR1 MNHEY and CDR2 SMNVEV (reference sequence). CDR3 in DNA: TGTGCCAGCAGTTCCTTTAGACTAGCGGGGGGGCCCACAGATACGCAGTATTTT. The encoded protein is CASSSFRLAGGPTDTQYF.

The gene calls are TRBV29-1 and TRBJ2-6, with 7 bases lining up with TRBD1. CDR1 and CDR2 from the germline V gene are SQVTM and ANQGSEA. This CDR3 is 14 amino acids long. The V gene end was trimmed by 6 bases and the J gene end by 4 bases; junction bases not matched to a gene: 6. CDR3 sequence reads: CSVNQGVGANVLTF. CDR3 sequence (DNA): TGCAGCGTGAACCAGGGGGTGGGGGCCAACGTCCTGACTTTC.

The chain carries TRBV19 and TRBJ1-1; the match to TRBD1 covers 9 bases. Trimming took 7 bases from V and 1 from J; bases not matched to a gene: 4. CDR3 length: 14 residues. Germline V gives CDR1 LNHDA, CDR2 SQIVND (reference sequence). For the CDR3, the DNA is TGTGCCAGTACCCGACAGGGGGGGAACACTGAAGCTTTCTTT. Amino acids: CASTRQGGNTEAFF.

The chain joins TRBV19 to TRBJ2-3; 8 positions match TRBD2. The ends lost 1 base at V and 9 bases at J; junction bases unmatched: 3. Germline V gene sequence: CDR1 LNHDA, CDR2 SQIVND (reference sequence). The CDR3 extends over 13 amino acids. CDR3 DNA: TGTGCCAGTAGTATAGGGCGGGGGGACACGCAGTATTTT. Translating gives CASSIGRGDTQYF.

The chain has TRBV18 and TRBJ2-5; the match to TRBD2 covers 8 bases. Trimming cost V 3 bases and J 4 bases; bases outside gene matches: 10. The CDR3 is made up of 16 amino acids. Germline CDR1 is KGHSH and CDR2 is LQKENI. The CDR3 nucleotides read TGTGCCAGCTCACCCCTCCCTCCCGGGAGGGGAGAGACCCAGTACTTC. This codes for CASSPLPPGRGETQYF.

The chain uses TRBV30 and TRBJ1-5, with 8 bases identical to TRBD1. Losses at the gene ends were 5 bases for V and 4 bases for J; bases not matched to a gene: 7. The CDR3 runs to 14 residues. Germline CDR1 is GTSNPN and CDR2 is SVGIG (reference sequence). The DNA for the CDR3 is TGTGCCTGGTCCCGGACAGGGAGGAATCAGCCCCAGCATTTT. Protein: CAWSRTGRNQPQHF. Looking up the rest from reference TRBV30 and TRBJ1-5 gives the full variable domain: SQTIHQWPATLVQPVGSPLSLECTVEGTSNPNLYWYRQAAGRGLQLLFYSVGIGQISSEVPQNLSASRPQDRQFILSSKKLLLSDSGFYLCAWSRTGRNQPQHFGDGTRLSIL.

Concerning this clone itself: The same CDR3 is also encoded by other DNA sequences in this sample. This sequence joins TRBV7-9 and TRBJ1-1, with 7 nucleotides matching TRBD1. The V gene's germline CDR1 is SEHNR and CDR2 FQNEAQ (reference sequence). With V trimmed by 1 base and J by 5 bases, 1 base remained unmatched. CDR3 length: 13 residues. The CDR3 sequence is CASSLEQGTEAFF. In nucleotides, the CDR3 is TGTGCCAGCAGCTTAGAACAGGGGACTGAAGCTTTCTTT.

DNA of the CDR3: TGTGCCAGCAGCGTATCCCCGACGATCACTAGCGGGGGGGCAGTAGATACGCAGTATTTT. As protein: CASSVSPTITSGGAVDTQYF. The V and J genes are TRBV9 and TRBJ2-3, with TRBD2 matching over 13 bases. This CDR3 region has 20 residues. Germline V gene data show CDR1 as SGDLS and CDR2 as YYNGEE. V shed 1 base, J shed 5 bases, and the junction held 16 bases outside the gene matches.

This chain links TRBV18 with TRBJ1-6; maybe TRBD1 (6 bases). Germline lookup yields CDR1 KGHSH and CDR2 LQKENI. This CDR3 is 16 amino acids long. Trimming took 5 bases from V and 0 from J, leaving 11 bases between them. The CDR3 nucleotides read TGTGCCAGCTCAAGGGACATGAGCTCCTATAATTCACCCCTCCACTTT. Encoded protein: CASSRDMSSYNSPLHF.